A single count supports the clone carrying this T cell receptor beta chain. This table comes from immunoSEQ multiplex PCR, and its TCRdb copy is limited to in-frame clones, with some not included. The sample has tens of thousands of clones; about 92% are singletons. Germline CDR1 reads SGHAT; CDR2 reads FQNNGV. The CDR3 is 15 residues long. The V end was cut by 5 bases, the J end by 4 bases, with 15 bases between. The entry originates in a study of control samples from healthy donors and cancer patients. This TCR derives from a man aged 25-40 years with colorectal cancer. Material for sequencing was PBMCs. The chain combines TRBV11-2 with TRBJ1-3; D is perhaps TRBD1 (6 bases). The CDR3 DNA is TGTGCCAGCAGCATACCGGGGGCGCGAGGAAACACCATATATTTT. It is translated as CASSIPGARGNTIYF.